The 6 T cell receptor beta chains below all came from one sample that was sequenced in a study of T cell responses to AZD1222 COVID-19 vaccine. This table comes from immunoSEQ multiplex PCR, and its TCRdb copy is limited to in-frame clones, with some not included. There are 100,000 or so clones in the sample; around nine tenths occur only once, and about 3.5% lies in the top ten. The sequencing here drew on peripheral blood, taken on day 0 of AZD1222 vaccination. Source of these receptors: an adult in good health.

The chain carries TRBV5-6 and TRBJ1-6; D is perhaps TRBD1 (5 bases). Germline CDR1 is SGHDT and CDR2 is YYEEEE. This CDR3 has 17 amino acids. Deletions cut 0 bases from V and 10 bases from J, with 20 bases between. CDR3 sequence: CASSLVAGEGRYSPLHF. The CDR3 nucleotides read TGTGCCAGCAGCTTGGTCGCCGGGGAGGGGAGGTACTCACCCCTCCACTTT.

The V and J genes are TRBV6-5 and TRBJ1-5, with D perhaps matching TRBD1 (5 bases). Germline-derived CDR1 and CDR2 are MNHEY and SVGAGI. Trimming left V 5 bases short and J 2 bases short, with 13 bases between. The CDR3 spans 15 residues. The CDR3 nucleotides are TGTGCCAGCAGTAAGACAGAGGTTGGCAATCAGCCCCAGCATTTT. It specifies CASSKTEVGNQPQHF.

The V gene is TRBV5-1, the J gene TRBJ1-4, with TRBD1 as a possible D gene (6 bases). With 4 bases removed from V and 4 bases from J, the gap between germline ends came to 23 bases. The CDR3 is 18 amino acids. Germline CDR1 SGHRS, CDR2 YFSETQ. The CDR3 DNA is TGCGCCAGCAGCCTTTCCCCACCTGGTCAGGGGATTAATGAAAAACTGTTTTTT. It encodes CASSLSPPGQGINEKLFF. Complete variable domain (other parts from reference TRBV5-1 and TRBJ1-4): KAGVTQTPRYLIKTRGQQVTLSCSPISGHRSVSWYQQTPGQGLQFLFEYFSETQRNKGNFPGRFSGRQFSNSRSEMNVSTLELGDSALYLCASSLSPPGQGINEKLFFGSGTQLSVL.

The chain's CDR3 is CASSFYNEQFF. CDR3 bases: TGTGCCAGCAGTTTCTACAATGAGCAGTTCTTC. The V gene is TRBV6-2 or TRBV6-3, the J gene TRBJ2-1; the D is unclear. Germline V gene lookup returns CDR1 MNHEY and CDR2 SVGEGT. V gave up 4 bases and J gave up 3 bases, with 1 base separating them. The CDR3 covers 11 residues.

The chain is built from TRBV24-1 and TRBJ1-1, with TRBD1 matching 8 bases. The CDR3 covers 16 residues. The V and J ends lost 3 bases and 3 bases, in that order; junction bases with no gene match: 8. Per germline, CDR1 KGHDR and CDR2 SFDVKD. The CDR3: CATSDTSQGADTEAFF. CDR3 nucleotide sequence: TGTGCCACCAGTGATACGTCCCAGGGGGCCGACACTGAAGCTTTCTTT.

CDR3 loop: CASSRGQNTEAFF. Written as DNA, the CDR3 is TGTGCCAGCAGTCGAGGACAGAACACTGAAGCTTTCTTT. This chain uses TRBV28 with TRBJ1-1, with D maybe TRBD1 (5 bases). This CDR3 is built from 13 residues. V lost 5 bases to trimming and J lost 1 base, with 8 bases between them. Germline CDR1 is MDHEN and CDR2 is SYDVKM.